Sequencing of this TCR beta chain was carried out in a study of T-cell reconstitution after alpha-beta-depleted transplantation in children. This clonotype was seen many times. Preparation of the TCRbeta library was carried out with unique molecular identifiers. TCRdb re-called the PCR reads with MiXCR, one entry per CDR3 protein. The sample contains some 240,000 distinct CDR3 sequences, about 8.8% of which appear only once. V was trimmed by 2 bases and J by 3 bases, leaving 8 bases between them. The CDR3 has 13 residues. Germline V gene lookup returns CDR1 SGHRS and CDR2 YFSETQ. The clonotype was recovered from a human donor who donated a stem cell graft to a child with SCID. The rearrangement uses TRBV5-1 and TRBJ1-1; D not certain. The material sequenced was PBMCs from the stem cell graft donor, taken from the stem cell graft. The DNA of the CDR3 is TGCGCCAGCAGCTTCGGCACGGACACTGAAGCTTTCTTT. Protein: CASSFGTDTEAFF.